Listed below are T cell receptor beta chains from one sample, sequenced in a study of T cells in Graves' hyperthyroidism and ophthalmopathy. TCRdb recomputed calls from the multiplex PCR reads with MiXCR, one row per CDR3 protein. The sample has 500,000 to 750,000 distinct CDR3 sequences, about 43% seen once; the top ten hold around 7.7%. Sequencing input: peripheral blood or thyroid tissue (not recorded which). These receptors all come from a woman under 30 with Graves' hyperthyroidism. The CDR3 runs from the conserved cysteine through the conserved F or W. A D gene is named only where the DNA matches it firmly. The size of a clone is reported for some rows only, either as once, few or many, or as a class for expanded clones.

j_call | v_call | d_call | clone_size | cdr3_nt | cdr3_aa
TRBJ2-7 | TRBV2 | NA | NA | TGTGCCAGCCGGCGGGACGGACGCTACGAGCAGTACTTC | CASRRDGRYEQYF
TRBJ1-2 | TRBV5-1 | TRBD1 | NA | TGCGCCAGCAGCGCCGGACAGGGCTCCACCTTC | CASSAGQGSTF
TRBJ2-7 | TRBV29-1 | NA | many | TGCAGCGTTGCCACAAGGCTGACTTTCGAGCAGTACTTC | CSVATRLTFEQYF
TRBJ2-7 | TRBV12-3/TRBV12-4 | TRBD2 | few | TGTGCCAGCAGCCAACGCGGGGCGCTAGCGGGCTCCTACGAGCAGTACTTC | CASSQRGALAGSYEQYF
TRBJ2-7 | TRBV13 | NA | once | TGTGCTAGAGAACAGGGCGGCAGCTACGAGCAGTACTTC | CAREQGGSYEQYF
TRBJ1-3 | TRBV7-2 | NA | many | TGTGCCAGCAGCATCTGGGCGGGAAACACCATATATTTT | CASSIWAGNTIYF
TRBJ2-5 | TRBV15 | TRBD1 | many | TGTGCCACCAGCAGGGACAGGGGTTGGGAGACCCAGTACTTC | CATSRDRGWETQYF
TRBJ1-2 | TRBV5-6 | TRBD1 | many | TGTGCCAGCAGCCTGGGACAGGGTGCCTATGGCTACACCTTC | CASSLGQGAYGYTF
TRBJ1-6 | TRBV7-2 | NA | NA | TGTGCCAGCAGCTTATTAGGTTGGCAGTCACCCCTCCACTTT | CASSLLGWQSPLHF
TRBJ2-2 | TRBV27 | NA | NA | TGTGCCAGCAGTTTTTCAGTGATCACCGGGGAGCTGTTTTTT | CASSFSVITGELFF
TRBJ1-2 | TRBV6-5 | TRBD1 | many | TGTGCCAGCAGTTTCACTCGGGACAGGGGCTATGGCTACACCTTC | CASSFTRDRGYGYTF
TRBJ1-2 | TRBV14 | NA | NA | TGTGCCAGCAGCCCCTCTGGAAAGGTCTACACCTTC | CASSPSGKVYTF
TRBJ1-2 | TRBV7-9 | NA | NA | TGTGCCAGCAGCCCACCGGCGAGGGGTGGTTATGGCTACACCTTC | CASSPPARGGYGYTF
TRBJ1-5 | TRBV15 | NA | once | TGTGCCACCAGCAGAGACCGCGGTCACAATGAGCCCCAGCATTTT | CATSRDRGHNEPQHF
TRBJ1-6 | TRBV18 | NA | NA | TGTGCCAGCTCACCAAGTACAGATTGGTCACCCCTCCACTTT | CASSPSTDWSPLHF
TRBJ2-5 | TRBV20-1 | NA | many | TGCAGTGCTAGTGATGTTGAGACCCAGTACTTC | CSASDVETQYF
TRBJ2-7 | TRBV3-1 | NA | many | TGTGCCAGCAGCCAAACAGGGTTGAGGTACTTC | CASSQTGLRYF
TRBJ2-2 | TRBV9 | TRBD1 | many | TGTGCCAGCACCGTGACCGGACAGGGGGGCACCGGGGAGCTGTTTTTT | CASTVTGQGGTGELFF
TRBJ1-6 | TRBV7-2 | NA | many | TGTGCCAGCAGCTTCACAGGGTGGTCACCCCTCCACTTT | CASSFTGWSPLHF
TRBJ2-3 | TRBV12-3/TRBV12-4 | NA | few | TGTGCCAGCAGCCAAAGGGCCCAGGTGTATTTT | CASSQRAQVYF
TRBJ2-7 | TRBV6-6 | TRBD1 | few | TGTGCCAGCAGTTACAGGGGACAGGGGCCTTACGAGCAGTACTTC | CASSYRGQGPYEQYF
TRBJ2-2 | TRBV24-1 | TRBD2 | many | TGTGCCACCAGCTCACTTGGGGGGACTAGCGGGATCCCCGGGGAGCTGTTTTTT | CATSSLGGTSGIPGELFF
TRBJ2-5 | TRBV7-6 | NA | once | TGTGCCAGCAGCTTATTGTGGAACACCGGGGAGACCCAGTACTTC | CASSLLWNTGETQYF
TRBJ2-7 | TRBV20-1 | TRBD2 | NA | TGCAGTGCTATCGGACTAGCGGGCTACTACGAGCAGTACTTC | CSAIGLAGYYEQYF
TRBJ1-1 | TRBV7-3 | NA | once | TGTGCCAGCAGCCCTGACACCGGGGGCTATATGAACACTGAAGCTTTCTTT | CASSPDTGGYMNTEAFF
TRBJ2-7 | TRBV19 | NA | many | TGTGCCAGTAGTATAGTGTGGGGAGTGGCCTCCTACGAGCAGTACTTC | CASSIVWGVASYEQYF
TRBJ2-7 | TRBV7-6 | NA | NA | TGTGCTAGAGTAGGTGGGATCGTCTACGAGCAGTACTTC | CARVGGIVYEQYF
TRBJ1-4 | TRBV4-3 | NA | few | TGCGCCAGCAGCCAAGATTCGGAGAGGGTAGAAAAACTGTTTTTT | CASSQDSERVEKLFF
TRBJ2-7 | TRBV10-3 | TRBD2 | many | TGTGCCATCAGTGACCCTGGCCAGCGGGAGGGCAGAGTAATATCCTACGAGCAGTACTTC | CAISDPGQREGRVISYEQYF
TRBJ1-6 | TRBV9 | TRBD1 | NA | TGTGCCAGCAGCGCAGCAGGACAGGTTAATTCACCCCTCCACTTT | CASSAAGQVNSPLHF
TRBJ2-2 | TRBV12-3/TRBV12-4 | TRBD2 | few | TGTGCCAGCGACGGGAGGAAATACACCGGGGAGCTGTTTTTT | CASDGRKYTGELFF
TRBJ2-5 | TRBV29-1 | NA | once | TGCAGCGCGTCGGAACAGGGAGAGACCCAGTACTTC | CSASEQGETQYF
TRBJ1-2 | TRBV6-1 | NA | many | TGTGCCAGCAGTCGCCCGTCGACGGCGAACTATGGCTACACCTTC | CASSRPSTANYGYTF
TRBJ1-2 | TRBV7-2 | TRBD1 | many | TGTGCCAGCAGCTTCGGACAGGCCTTACTTTCTAACTATGGCTACACCTTC | CASSFGQALLSNYGYTF
TRBJ2-3 | TRBV29-1 | TRBD2 | many | TGCAGCGTTGCATTACTAGCGGGAAGGACAGATACGCAGTATTTT | CSVALLAGRTDTQYF